A selection of T cell receptor beta chains follows, all from one sample in a study of blood T cell repertoires in COVID-19. Assay used: immunoSEQ multiplex PCR; TCRdb lists only in-frame clones, some missing. The sample consists of some 170,000 clones, about 91% of them appearing once. Material for sequencing was peripheral blood. Receptors originate from a woman aged 45-65 years with acute or convalescent COVID-19. The CDR3 runs from the conserved cysteine through the conserved F or W. The D gene is left open where the match is weak. Clone size, where shown, is once, few, many, or a class for clones that have expanded.

D	size	J	V	CDR3	DNA
.	.	TRBJ2-1	TRBV10-3	CAISQQGNEQFF	TGTGCCATCAGTCAGCAGGGGAATGAGCAGTTCTTC
.	.	TRBJ1-3	TRBV16	CASSQSTGTPGNTIYF	TGTGCCAGCAGCCAATCAACTGGGACACCCGGAAACACCATATATTTT
.	.	TRBJ2-7	TRBV7-9	CASSLVRGKLYEQYF	TGTGCCAGCAGCTTAGTAAGGGGTAAGCTGTACGAGCAGTACTTC
TRBD1	few	TRBJ1-1	TRBV6-5	CASRQGANIDTEAFF	TGTGCCAGCAGACAGGGGGCCAATATCGACACTGAAGCTTTCTTT
TRBD2	.	TRBJ2-1	TRBV6-2/TRBV6-3	CASRYGGALYNEQFF	TGTGCCAGCAGATACGGGGGGGCCCTCTACAATGAGCAGTTCTTC
TRBD1	.	TRBJ2-3	TRBV29-1	CSVAPGTDTDTQYF	TGCAGCGTAGCTCCCGGGACAGACACAGATACGCAGTATTTT
.	.	TRBJ2-7	TRBV5-4	CASSLFGAAGISYEQYF	TGTGCCAGCAGCTTGTTTGGGGCGGCAGGGATTTCCTACGAGCAGTACTTC
.	.	TRBJ1-1	TRBV30	CAWDKNGGFF	TGTGCCTGGGACAAAAACGGGGGTTTCTTT
.	.	TRBJ1-2	TRBV20-1	CSAPRDFGYTF	TGCAGTGCTCCCCGGGATTTTGGCTACACCTTC
.	.	TRBJ2-2	TRBV7-2	CASSFQLSPGELFF	TGTGCCAGCAGCTTCCAACTTTCTCCCGGGGAGCTGTTTTTT
.	.	TRBJ1-5	TRBV1	CTSASNQPQHF	TGCACCAGCGCGAGCAATCAGCCCCAGCATTTT
.	.	TRBJ1-1	TRBV7-2	CASSLAGAANTEAFF	TGTGCCAGCAGCTTAGCTGGGGCAGCGAACACTGAAGCTTTCTTT
TRBD2	.	TRBJ2-3	TRBV6-5	CASSSTSGVMYF	TGTGCCAGCAGTTCCACTAGCGGGGTTATGTATTTT
TRBD2	.	TRBJ2-3	TRBV2	CASRPSGGFSTDTQYF	TGTGCCAGCAGACCTAGCGGGGGCTTTAGCACAGATACGCAGTATTTT
.	.	TRBJ2-2	TRBV18	CASSPGEGGTGELFF	TGTGCCAGCTCACCTGGAGAGGGAGGAACCGGGGAGCTGTTTTTT
TRBD2	.	TRBJ2-1	TRBV4-1	CASSYRPPSGAYNEQFF	TGCGCCAGCAGCTACCGTCCCCCTAGCGGGGCCTACAATGAGCAGTTCTTC
.	.	TRBJ2-1	TRBV7-9	CASSPSTAGYNEQFF	TGTGCCAGCAGCCCCTCAACCGCCGGGTACAATGAGCAGTTCTTC
.	.	TRBJ1-2	TRBV19	CASSSGTF	TGTGCCAGTTCCTCCGGCACCTTC
.	.	TRBJ1-2	TRBV6-5	CASRALGANYGYTF	TGTGCCAGCAGGGCACTGGGAGCTAACTATGGCTACACCTTC
.	.	TRBJ1-1	TRBV6-5	CASSYSSPTEAFF	TGTGCCAGCAGTTACTCGAGCCCCACTGAAGCTTTCTTT
.	.	TRBJ2-1	TRBV23-1	CASSQPGSPTNNEQFF	TGCGCCAGCAGTCAGCCCGGGAGTCCAACCAACAATGAGCAGTTCTTC
.	once	TRBJ2-3	TRBV7-7	CASSFRDTQYF	TGTGCCAGCAGCTTTAGAGATACGCAGTATTTT
TRBD2	once	TRBJ2-1	TRBV18	CASSPTRGGVLLTYNEQFF	TGTGCCAGCTCACCAACTCGCGGGGGGGTACTCCTAACCTACAATGAGCAGTTCTTC
TRBD2	few	TRBJ2-1	TRBV27	CASSLDTGLAFNEQFF	TGTGCCAGCAGTCTCGATACGGGACTAGCTTTCAATGAGCAGTTCTTC
.	.	TRBJ1-2	TRBV18	CASSPQNEGTYGYTF	TGTGCCAGCTCACCACAAAATGAGGGAACCTATGGCTACACCTTC
.	.	TRBJ2-7	TRBV3-1/TRBV3-2	CASSRRQGPYSYEQYF	TGTGCCAGCAGCCGCCGGCAGGGGCCCTACTCCTACGAGCAGTACTTC
.	.	TRBJ2-2	TRBV4-1	CASSFSFGEVLTGELFF	TGCGCCAGCAGCTTCTCATTCGGAGAAGTCCTCACCGGGGAGCTGTTTTTT
TRBD1	.	TRBJ2-7	TRBV2	CASSRDRAYEQYF	TGTGCCAGCAGTCGGGACAGAGCCTACGAGCAGTACTTC
.	.	TRBJ2-1	TRBV11-2	CASSSGATSYNEQFF	TGTGCCAGCAGCTCGGGAGCCACATCCTACAATGAGCAGTTCTTC
.	.	TRBJ1-4	TRBV27	CASRDGATNEKLFF	TGTGCCAGCAGGGATGGAGCAACTAATGAAAAACTGTTTTTT
.	.	TRBJ2-2	TRBV24-1	CATSDLSDNTGELFF	TGTGCCACCAGTGATTTGTCAGATAACACCGGGGAGCTGTTTTTT
.	.	TRBJ2-2	TRBV11-3	CASSFRRGSGELFF	TGTGCCAGCAGCTTTAGACGGGGGTCCGGGGAGCTGTTTTTT
.	.	TRBJ1-4	TRBV19	CASRLTGSNEKLFF	TGTGCCAGTAGACTGACCGGGTCTAATGAAAAACTGTTTTTT